This T cell receptor beta chain was identified during a study of T cells in localized non-small cell lung cancer. Regarding the study as a whole: Clonality of T cells reached its maximum in uninvolved adjacent lung, surpassing tumor. Because only a single region of the tumor was sequenced, heterogeneity remains possible.

Regarding this clone: The antigen is unknown.

The repertoire was sequenced with immunoSEQ multiplex PCR; TCRdb's copy has only in-frame clones and lacks some. The sample includes fewer than 35,000 clones, approximately 86% seen only once; the top ten take around 17%. CDR3 length: 15 amino acids. Trimming took off 0 bases at V and 6 bases at J, with 15 bases between the two ends. CDR1 is SGDLS, CDR2 YYNGEE, per germline. The chain is built from TRBV9 and TRBJ1-2; possibly TRBD1 for D (5 bases). The receptor was isolated from a man aged 40-75 years with stage III lung adenocarcinoma. Sequencing used peripheral blood mononuclear cells, obtained before any cancer treatment. The chain's CDR3 is CASSVADPGTHGYTF. CDR3 bases: TGTGCCAGCAGCGTAGCAGATCCAGGGACCCATGGCTACACCTTC. The full variable domain, completed using reference TRBV9 and TRBJ1-2, is DSGVTQTPKHLITATGQRVTLRCSPRSGDLSVYWYQQSLDQGLQFLIQYYNGEERAKGNILERFSAQQFPDLHSELNLSSLELGDSALYFCASSVADPGTHGYTFGSGTRLTVV.